The 22 T cell receptor beta chains in this list originate from one sample, sequenced in a study of blood T cell repertoires in COVID-19 (dated by TCRdb to 2020 to 2022). Libraries were constructed by the immunoSEQ multiplex PCR assay. Entries here come from immuneACCESS through TCRdb and include only in-frame sequences with V and J called. Some clones fail to appear in such tables; in the studies checked, an unresolved V gene covers under half of the shortfall, and the cause of the remainder is unknown. The sample table lists about 170,000 clones, around 90% of them with a count of one. Together, the top ten hold around 1.9% of the sample. The sample comprised peripheral blood. Receptors were obtained from a middle-aged man who had recovered from COVID-19.

The chain employs TRBV2 and TRBJ1-1, with TRBD1 identical over 8 bases. Germline V CDR1 and CDR2: SNHLY, FYNNEI. The CDR3 is 16 residues long. V dropped 7 bases and J dropped 1; count of bases not matched to a gene: 11. CDR3 sequence: CASTLAGGTGNTEAFF. The DNA of the CDR3 is TGTGCCAGCACCCTCGCTGGGGGGACAGGGAACACTGAAGCTTTCTTT.

V is TRBV3-1 (or the pseudogene TRBV3-2) and J is TRBJ1-2; 8 bases are a match to TRBD1. The junction had 15 bases not matched to a gene; V was cut back by 1 base and J by 8 bases. This CDR3 is 17 amino acids long. The V gene's germline CDR1 is LGHDT and CDR2 YNNKEL (reference sequence). The CDR3 sequence: CASSQAFGGSGGRGYTF. The CDR3 nucleotides read TGTGCCAGCAGCCAAGCCTTTGGGGGTTCAGGGGGCCGGGGCTACACCTTC.

The chain carries TRBV7-2 and TRBJ2-5; tentative D call: TRBD1 (5 bases). This CDR3 has 14 residues. The V end lost 2 bases, the J end lost 2 bases, and 9 bases lay between the germline ends. Looked up from germline, CDR1 is SGHTA and CDR2 is FQGNSA. The DNA of the CDR3 is TGTGCCAGCAGCTTATACGGACAACAAGAGACCCAGTACTTC. Residues: CASSLYGQQETQYF.

The chain combines TRBV19 with TRBJ2-6, with TRBD2 matching over 8 bases. The germline V gene has CDR1 LNHDA and CDR2 SQIVND (reference sequence). CDR3 length equals 14 residues. After removal of 6 bases from V and 2 bases from J, the junction contained 0 bases not matched to a gene. The chain's CDR3 is CASSGGAGANVLTF. Written as DNA, the CDR3 is TGTGCCAGTAGCGGGGGGGCTGGGGCCAACGTCCTGACTTTC.

The chain recombines TRBV19 with TRBJ2-1; maybe TRBD1 (6 bases). Germline-derived CDR1 and CDR2 are LNHDA and SQIVND (reference sequence). V was cut by 3 bases and J by 7 bases, with 13 bases left in between. The CDR3 is made up of 14 amino acids. CDR3 DNA: TGTGCCAGTAGTATTGACAGGTGGGGAAATGAGCAGTTCTTC. This translates into CASSIDRWGNEQFF.

The chain combines TRBV2 with TRBJ2-7; tentative D call: TRBD1 (5 bases). Trimming pared 5 bases from V and 5 bases from J, leaving 22 bases between. The CDR3 consists of 16 residues. Germline assignment: CDR1 SNHLY and CDR2 FYNNEI. CDR3 nucleotide sequence: TGTGCCAGCAGTTCCCCGAGAAGGGGCGAAAGAAACGAGCAGTACTTC. Protein sequence: CASSSPRRGERNEQYF.

The gene calls are TRBV4-3 and TRBJ2-5; D not resolved. With 0 bases removed from V and 4 bases from J, the gap between germline ends came to 6 bases. The CDR3 is 13 residues long. Germline lookup yields CDR1 LGHNA and CDR2 YSLEER. DNA for the CDR3: TGCGCCAGCAGCCAAGAACCCGGAGAGACCCAGTACTTC. This gives the protein CASSQEPGETQYF.

The V call is TRBV20-1, the J call TRBJ1-4, with a weak D call TRBD1 (6 bases). This CDR3 spans 13 amino acids. Germline CDR1 reads DFQATT; CDR2 reads SNEGSKA (reference sequence). V was shortened by 3 bases and J by 4 bases, with 9 bases between the two germline ends. DNA of the CDR3: TGCAGTGCTAGTCTGGACAGTAATGAAAAACTGTTTTTT. Translating it yields CSASLDSNEKLFF.

The chain employs TRBV7-2 and TRBJ1-5, with D possibly being TRBD1 (6 bases). Germline loops: CDR1 SGHTA, CDR2 FQGNSA. V was pared by 0 bases and J by 7 bases, with 10 bases between. This CDR3 has 14 amino acids. The CDR3 sequence is CASSLAGGEQPQHF. The CDR3 nucleotides read TGTGCCAGCAGCTTAGCAGGGGGAGAGCAGCCCCAGCATTTT.

This chain links TRBV3-1 (or the pseudogene TRBV3-2) with TRBJ2-4; possible D gene TRBD1, 5 bases. The CDR3 has 15 residues. The ends were cut back, 3 bases at V and 3 bases at J, with 12 bases in the middle. Germline V lookup: CDR1 LGHDT, CDR2 YNNKEL (reference sequence). DNA for the CDR3: TGTGCCAGCAGCCAGAAGGGGCAGTTCAAAAACATTCAGTACTTC. Amino acids: CASSQKGQFKNIQYF.

This chain connects TRBV30 to TRBJ1-5, with TRBD1 identical over 9 bases. CDR1 is GTSNPN, CDR2 SVGIG, per germline (reference sequence). Losses at the gene ends were 0 bases for V and 1 base for J; bases not matched to a gene: 7. This CDR3 comprises 17 residues. CDR3 sequence reads: CAWSVKDRGLSNQPQHF. CDR3 bases: TGTGCCTGGAGTGTAAAGGACAGGGGTCTAAGCAATCAGCCCCAGCATTTT.

The rearrangement uses TRBV2 and TRBJ2-1; 14 positions agree with TRBD2. Trimming took 5 bases from V and 6 from J; bases not matched to a gene: 12. Germline-derived CDR1 and CDR2 are SNHLY and FYNNEI. The CDR3 is 18 amino acids. Here the CDR3 reads CASSKWTSGGKGGNEQFF. CDR3 DNA: TGTGCCAGCAGTAAATGGACTAGCGGGGGGAAAGGTGGCAATGAGCAGTTCTTC.

This chain uses TRBV7-3 with TRBJ2-1; a possible D gene is TRBD2 (6 bases). Per germline, CDR1 SGHTA and CDR2 FQGTGA. The CDR3 runs 15 residues. V was cut by 2 bases and J by 5 bases, with 13 bases left in between. CDR3 sequence reads: CASSLGGESDNEQFF. The CDR3 DNA follows: TGTGCCAGCAGCTTAGGAGGGGAATCAGACAATGAGCAGTTCTTC.

The rearrangement uses TRBV5-6 and TRBJ2-1; 10 positions agree with TRBD2. V lost 6 bases and J lost 7; bases outside the gene matches: 10. CDR1 and CDR2 from the germline V gene are SGHDT and YYEEEE. CDR3 size: 15 residues. CDR3 residues: CASTLNGLAENEQFF. CDR3 sequence (DNA): TGTGCCAGCACCCTCAACGGACTAGCGGAAAATGAGCAGTTCTTC. Full variable domain (missing parts from reference TRBV5-6 and TRBJ2-1): DAGVTQSPTHLIKTRGQQVTLRCSPKSGHDTVSWYQQALGQGPQFIFQYYEEEERQRGNFPDRFSGHQFPNYSSELNVNALLLGDSALYLCASTLNGLAENEQFFGPGTRLTVL.

The rearrangement joins TRBV9 to TRBJ2-3; 7 bases are a match to TRBD1. V shed 3 bases, J shed 2 bases, and the junction held 6 bases outside the gene matches. The CDR3 is 15 residues long. Germline V CDR1 and CDR2: SGDLS, YYNGEE. CDR3 nucleotides: TGTGCCAGCAGCGCTAGGACAGGAATCACAGATACGCAGTATTTT. Residues: CASSARTGITDTQYF.

The chain has TRBV5-1 and TRBJ1-2; possible D gene TRBD1, 6 bases. This CDR3 is built from 15 residues. Trimming took off 1 base at V and 2 bases at J, with 12 bases between the two ends. CDR1 and CDR2 from the germline V gene are SGHRS and YFSETQ. The CDR3 loop reads CASSLSGAQNYGYTF. CDR3 bases: TGCGCCAGCAGCTTGTCAGGGGCGCAGAACTATGGCTACACCTTC. Looking up the rest from reference TRBV5-1 and TRBJ1-2 gives the full variable domain: KAGVTQTPRYLIKTRGQQVTLSCSPISGHRSVSWYQQTPGQGLQFLFEYFSETQRNKGNFPGRFSGRQFSNSRSEMNVSTLELGDSALYLCASSLSGAQNYGYTFGSGTRLTVV.

The rearrangement links TRBV6-5 to TRBJ1-5; TRBD1 is a possible D gene (6 bases). In germline, CDR1 is MNHEY, CDR2 SVGAGI. The V end lost 6 bases, the J end lost 0 bases, and 12 bases lay between the germline ends. This CDR3 has 15 amino acids. CDR3 loop: CASSVDRYSNQPQHF. The CDR3 DNA follows: TGTGCCAGCAGCGTAGACAGGTATAGCAATCAGCCCCAGCATTTT.

The V and J genes are TRBV6-2 or TRBV6-3 and TRBJ2-7, with unresolved D. Germline V lookup: CDR1 MNHEY, CDR2 SVGEGT. The CDR3 runs to 15 residues. V was cut by 0 bases and J by 0 bases, with 9 bases left in between. The DNA of the CDR3 is TGTGCCAGCAGTTACTCCGTGCCGAGCTCCTACGAGCAGTACTTC. Protein product: CASSYSVPSSYEQYF.

The J gene is TRBJ2-1, the V gene TRBV6-5, with TRBD2 matching over 7 bases. The CDR3 sequence is 13 residues long. With V trimmed by 8 bases and J by 8 bases, 9 bases remained unmatched. Germline loops: CDR1 MNHEY, CDR2 SVGAGI. The CDR3 loop is CASVRENRDEQFF. CDR3 nucleotide sequence: TGTGCCAGCGTGCGGGAGAATCGGGATGAGCAGTTCTTC.

The rearrangement joins TRBV4-3 to TRBJ1-2; TRBD1 aligns across 8 bases. With V trimmed by 1 base and J by 4 bases, 8 bases remained unmatched. This CDR3 region has 16 residues. CDR1 and CDR2 from the germline V gene are LGHNA and YSLEER. The CDR3 coding sequence is TGCGCCAGCAGCCAAGGTGTGACAGGGGTCTCCTATGGCTACACCTTC. Its translation is CASSQGVTGVSYGYTF.

The V call is TRBV19, the J call TRBJ1-1; D is undetermined. The CDR3 loop spans 11 amino acids. V was trimmed by 5 bases and J by 7 bases, leaving 8 bases between them. From germline, CDR1 is LNHDA and CDR2 SQIVND (reference sequence). As DNA, the CDR3 is TGTGCCAGTAGTGCGGCCTTTGAAGCTTTCTTT. Its translation is CASSAAFEAFF.

V gene TRBV6-5 combines with J gene TRBJ2-3; D unclear. This CDR3 comprises 15 residues. Trimming took off 4 bases at V and 2 bases at J, with 13 bases between the two ends. The V gene's germline CDR1 is MNHEY and CDR2 SVGAGI. The CDR3 sequence is CASSSPDPNTDTQYF. As DNA, the CDR3 is TGTGCCAGCAGTTCTCCAGATCCGAACACAGATACGCAGTATTTT.